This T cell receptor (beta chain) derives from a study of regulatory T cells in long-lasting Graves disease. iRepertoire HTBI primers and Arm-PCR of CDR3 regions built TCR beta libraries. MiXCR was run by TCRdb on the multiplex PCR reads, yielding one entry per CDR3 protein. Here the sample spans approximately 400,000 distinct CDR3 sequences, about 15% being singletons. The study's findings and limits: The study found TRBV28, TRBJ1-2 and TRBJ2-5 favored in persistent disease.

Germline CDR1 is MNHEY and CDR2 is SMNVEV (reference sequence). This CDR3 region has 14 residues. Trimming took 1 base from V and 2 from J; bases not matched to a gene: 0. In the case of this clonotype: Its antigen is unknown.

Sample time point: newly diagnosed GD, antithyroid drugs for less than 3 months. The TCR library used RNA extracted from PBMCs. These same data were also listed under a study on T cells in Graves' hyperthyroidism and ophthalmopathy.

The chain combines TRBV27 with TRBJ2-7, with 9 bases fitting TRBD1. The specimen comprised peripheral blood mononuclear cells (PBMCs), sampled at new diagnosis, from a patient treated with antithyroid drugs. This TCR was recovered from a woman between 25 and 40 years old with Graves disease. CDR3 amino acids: CASSLWTGAYEQYF. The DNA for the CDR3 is TGTGCCAGCAGTTTATGGACAGGGGCCTACGAGCAGTACTTC.